This is a list of T cell receptor beta chains from one sample in a study of human T cells and chemical hapten exposure. One entry per CDR3 protein results from TCRdb running MiXCR on the RACE reads. The table records some 330,000 distinct CDR3 sequences, 4.5% to 7% of them present only once. The sample consisted of whole blood, taken in connection with sensitization to the hapten diphenylcyclopropenone (DPC). The receptors were sampled from a young woman with alopecia areata. Some clones in this sample may be carry-over from other donors' samples. Both conserved end residues are part of each CDR3. The D gene is left open where the match is weak. Clone size, where shown, is once, few, many, or a class for clones that have expanded.

d_gene,abundance,v_gene,j_gene,CDR3aa,CDR3nt
TRBD1,many,TRBV12-3/TRBV12-4,TRBJ2-2,CASSRQGGLTGELFF,TGTGCCAGCAGCCGACAGGGGGGGCTGACCGGGGAGCTGTTTTTT
NA,NA,TRBV28,TRBJ1-5,CASSLGRVQPQHF,TGTGCCAGCAGTTTGGGCAGGGTGCAGCCCCAGCATTTT
TRBD2,many,TRBV7-3,TRBJ2-3,CASSSRTSGVTDTQYF,TGTGCCAGCAGCTCCCGGACTAGCGGAGTCACAGATACGCAGTATTTT
NA,few,TRBV3-1,TRBJ1-4,CASSPTPWGWGEKLFF,TGTGCCAGCAGCCCAACCCCCTGGGGGTGGGGAGAAAAACTGTTTTTT
TRBD1,many,TRBV2,TRBJ1-1,CASRQGAERTEAFF,TGTGCCAGCAGGCAGGGGGCGGAGAGGACTGAAGCTTTCTTT
NA,NA,TRBV2,TRBJ2-1,CASSPDSSNEQFF,TGTGCCAGCAGTCCAGACTCATCCAATGAGCAGTTCTTC
NA,NA,TRBV6-6,TRBJ1-2,CASSNPPGLNPGNYGYTF,TGTGCCAGCAGTAACCCTCCGGGACTCAACCCTGGCAACTATGGCTACACCTTC
TRBD2,few,TRBV7-2,TRBJ2-3,CASSRRPLAGGADTQYF,TGTGCCAGCAGCCGTAGACCGTTAGCGGGGGGAGCAGATACGCAGTATTTT
NA,many,TRBV21-1,TRBJ1-1,CASSKEGGVMIRAEAFF,TGTGCCAGCAGCAAAGAAGGGGGCGTGATGATAAGGGCTGAAGCTTTCTTT
NA,many,TRBV7-3,TRBJ2-1,CASSSRSGTILF,TGTGCCAGCAGCTCGAGATCCGGGACAATACTCTTC
NA,NA,TRBV5-4,TRBJ2-4,CASSRILAKNIQYF,TGTGCCAGCAGCCGGATACTAGCCAAAAACATTCAGTACTTC
TRBD1,NA,TRBV20-1,TRBJ1-2,CSARPYLGTGDSYGYTF,TGCAGTGCTAGACCTTACCTAGGGACAGGGGACTCCTATGGCTACACCTTC
NA,many,TRBV3-1,TRBJ2-1,CASSQHGIYNEQFF,TGTGCCAGCAGCCAACACGGGATATACAATGAGCAGTTCTTC
NA,few,TRBV7-3,TRBJ1-2,CASSLTAAPYEGYTF,TGTGCCAGCAGCTTAACGGCGGCTCCTTATGAAGGCTACACCTTC
NA,many,TRBV12-3/TRBV12-4,TRBJ1-4,CASSPAGQNEKLFF,TGTGCCAGCAGCCCGGCAGGGCAAAATGAAAAACTGTTTTTT
NA,NA,TRBV27,TRBJ1-1,CASSFGFMNTEAFF,TGTGCCAGCAGTTTCGGGTTTATGAACACTGAAGCTTTCTTT
TRBD1,NA,TRBV6-2/TRBV6-3,TRBJ2-3,CASSVQGAINSDTQYF,TGTGCCAGCAGTGTACAGGGGGCGATCAATTCAGATACGCAGTATTTT
NA,NA,TRBV9,TRBJ2-6,CASSAAPYSTGANVLTF,TGTGCCAGCAGCGCAGCGCCATACAGCACTGGGGCCAACGTCCTGACTTTC
TRBD1,NA,TRBV6-1,TRBJ1-4,CASGQGGNEKLFF,TGTGCCAGCGGACAGGGAGGGAATGAAAAACTGTTTTTT
NA,few,TRBV20-1,TRBJ2-3,CSARGGGYLTDTQYF,TGCAGTGCTAGAGGAGGGGGGTACCTCACAGATACGCAGTATTTT
NA,many,TRBV6-1,TRBJ2-3,CASSETSTYTDTQYF,TGTGCCAGCAGTGAAACATCCACTTACACAGATACGCAGTATTTT
NA,NA,TRBV6-1,TRBJ2-1,CASSEGEGKLRNEQFF,TGTGCCAGCAGTGAAGGAGAGGGAAAATTGAGGAATGAGCAGTTCTTC
NA,many,TRBV2,TRBJ1-3,CASRVGGSGNTIYF,TGTGCCAGCAGGGTCGGGGGCTCTGGAAACACCATATATTTT
NA,many,TRBV10-3,TRBJ1-2,CANRQTLNYGYTF,TGTGCCAACCGACAGACGCTAAACTATGGCTACACCTTC
NA,NA,TRBV21-1,TRBJ1-4,CASSSSGDRGQEKLFF,TGTGCCAGCAGCTCCAGCGGGGACAGGGGGCAGGAAAAACTGTTTTTT
NA,few,TRBV5-1,TRBJ2-2,CASSWTEQGTGELFF,TGCGCCAGCAGCTGGACTGAACAGGGCACCGGGGAGCTGTTTTTT
NA,NA,TRBV10-3,TRBJ2-4,CAISAGQTKNIQYF,TGTGCCATCAGCGCGGGACAGACCAAAAACATTCAGTACTTC
NA,many,TRBV2,TRBJ2-2,CASRLSISGADGELFF,TGTGCCAGCAGATTGAGCATCTCAGGGGCGGACGGGGAGCTGTTTTTT
TRBD2,few,TRBV5-1,TRBJ2-2,CASSSGLAENTGELFF,TGCGCCAGCAGCTCGGGACTAGCGGAGAACACCGGGGAGCTGTTTTTT
NA,NA,TRBV25-1,TRBJ2-5,CASSETGGAAETQYF,TGTGCCAGCAGTGAAACCGGGGGAGCCGCGGAGACCCAGTACTTC
NA,many,TRBV28,TRBJ1-2,CASSFGQNYGYTF,TGTGCCAGCAGCTTTGGACAGAACTATGGCTACACCTTC
NA,many,TRBV11-2,TRBJ1-4,CASSLRWGGGEKLFF,TGTGCCAGCAGCCTTAGATGGGGAGGTGGTGAAAAACTGTTTTTT
NA,many,TRBV18,TRBJ1-2,CASSPYGYTF,TGTGCCAGCTCACCGTATGGCTACACCTTC
NA,many,TRBV7-2,TRBJ2-1,CASSYGGANEQFF,TGTGCCAGCAGCTATGGGGGAGCGAATGAGCAGTTCTTC
NA,NA,TRBV29-1,TRBJ1-1,CSAADLNTEAFF,TGCAGCGCCGCTGACTTGAACACTGAAGCTTTCTTT
NA,NA,TRBV27,TRBJ2-3,CASSLSWAVSTDTQYF,TGTGCCAGCAGTTTATCCTGGGCGGTTAGCACAGATACGCAGTATTTT
NA,few,TRBV7-2,TRBJ2-7,CASSLATASYEQYF,TGTGCCAGCAGCTTAGCGACGGCCTCCTACGAGCAGTACTTC
NA,many,TRBV12-3/TRBV12-4,TRBJ1-1,CAILPRVGTEAFF,TGTGCCATCTTGCCCCGAGTGGGCACTGAAGCTTTCTTT
TRBD1,NA,TRBV27,TRBJ1-2,CASSLNGQVGFGYTF,TGTGCCAGCAGTTTAAATGGACAGGTCGGGTTTGGCTACACCTTC
NA,few,TRBV7-9,TRBJ1-1,CASSLALTLRDTEAFF,TGTGCCAGCAGCTTAGCGTTGACCCTCCGGGACACTGAAGCTTTCTTT
NA,few,TRBV5-1,TRBJ1-2,CASSLSPRDGYTF,TGCGCCAGCAGCTTGTCCCCGAGGGATGGCTACACCTTC
TRBD1,NA,TRBV6-1,TRBJ1-2,CASFSGGTVNYGYTF,TGTGCCAGTTTCTCCGGTGGGACAGTTAACTATGGCTACACCTTC
TRBD1,NA,TRBV15,TRBJ2-6,CATSGWTGHGANVLTF,TGTGCCACCAGCGGATGGACAGGGCACGGGGCCAACGTCCTGACTTTC
TRBD1,many,TRBV20-1,TRBJ1-1,CSAPTGDTEAFF,TGCAGTGCGCCGACAGGGGACACTGAAGCTTTCTTT
NA,many,TRBV7-6,TRBJ1-2,CASSLAPPSQGDGYTF,TGTGCCAGCAGCTTAGCTCCCCCCTCACAGGGCGATGGCTACACCTTC
TRBD2,many,TRBV12-3/TRBV12-4,TRBJ2-3,CASSAGTSSDTQYF,TGTGCCAGCAGCGCCGGGACTAGTTCAGATACGCAGTATTTT
NA,NA,TRBV7-2,TRBJ2-2,CASSLPPGTSNIGELFF,TGTGCCAGCAGCTTGCCTCCCGGGACGTCCAACATCGGGGAGCTGTTTTTT